This T cell receptor (beta chain) was sequenced during a study of beta chain features in type 1 diabetes. Study details: Patients looked much like healthy donors when it came to age, gender and cell yields.

The J segment lost 3 bases and the V segment lost 7 bases, leaving 5 bases of the junction unmatched. Per germline, CDR1 SQVTM and CDR2 ANQGSEA. This CDR3 is 12 amino acids long. This clone came up a few times. Its matching antigen is unknown. Study-wide findings and caveats: PCR might show a preference for shorter templates, equally across patients and controls. The study found fewer insertions and more deletions at VDJ junctions in type 1 diabetes patients.

The sequenced template was cDNA made from the entire isolated RNA. TCRdb's table, derived via immunoSEQ multiplex PCR, lists solely in-frame clones and lacks some. The table has under 500,000 clones, about 32% seen once; the top ten hold about 0.065%. This TCR came from a man younger than 35 in good health. This chain connects TRBV29-1 to TRBJ2-7; 8 bases map to TRBD1. Sequencing used naive CD4+ T cells from blood. The chain's CDR3 is CSARQGIYEQYF. The CDR3 DNA reads as TGCAGCGCGAGACAGGGGATCTACGAGCAGTACTTC.